This T cell receptor (beta chain) was captured in a study of T cells after yellow fever vaccination. 5'RACE template switching added a universal primer site and UMIs to TCR cDNA. TCRdb re-called the 5' RACE reads with MiXCR, one entry per CDR3 protein. The sample has 500,000 to 650,000 distinct CDR3 sequences, 9% to 15% seen once; the top ten hold 15%. This clonotype was observed a handful of times. The receptor's source is a man younger than 45 who received the YFV17D yellow fever vaccine. The sequencing used PBMCs, collected on the day of the yellow fever booster vaccination.

The CDR3 region is CASSSLGEETQYF. The CDR3 DNA follows: TGTGCCAGCAGTTCCCTGGGGGAAGAGACCCAGTACTTC. The chain is built from TRBV6-5 and TRBJ2-5, with D tentatively TRBD1 or TRBD2 (5 bases each). Germline CDR1 MNHEY, CDR2 SVGAGI. Trimming left V 4 bases short and J 3 bases short, with 9 bases between. The CDR3 loop spans 13 amino acids.